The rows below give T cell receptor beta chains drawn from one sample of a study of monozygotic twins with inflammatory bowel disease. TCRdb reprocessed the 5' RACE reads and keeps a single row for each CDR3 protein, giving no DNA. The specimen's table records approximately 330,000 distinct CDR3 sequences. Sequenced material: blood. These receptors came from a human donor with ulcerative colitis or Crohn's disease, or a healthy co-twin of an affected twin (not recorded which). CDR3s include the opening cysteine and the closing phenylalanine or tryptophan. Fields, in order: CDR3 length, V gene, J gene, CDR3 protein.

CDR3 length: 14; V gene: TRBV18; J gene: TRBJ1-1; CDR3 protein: CASSQIRNNTEAFF
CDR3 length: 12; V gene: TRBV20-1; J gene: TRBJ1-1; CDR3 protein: CSARPGTSEAFF
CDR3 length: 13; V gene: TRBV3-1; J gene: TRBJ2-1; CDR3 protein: CASSRDRYIEQFF
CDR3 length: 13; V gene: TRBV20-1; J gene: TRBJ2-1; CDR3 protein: CSAAGTGYNEQFF
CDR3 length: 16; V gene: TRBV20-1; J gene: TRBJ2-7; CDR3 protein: CSASSGDTFSSYEQYF
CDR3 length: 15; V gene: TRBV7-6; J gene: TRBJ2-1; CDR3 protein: CASSLTGTSYNEQFF
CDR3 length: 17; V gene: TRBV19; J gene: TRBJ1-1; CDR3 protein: CASSIDLGQGLLTEAFF
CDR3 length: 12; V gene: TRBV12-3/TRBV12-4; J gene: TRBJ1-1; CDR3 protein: CASRNRVTEAFF
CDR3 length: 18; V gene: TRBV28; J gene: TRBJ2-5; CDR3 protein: CASSPPPARLAGRETQYF
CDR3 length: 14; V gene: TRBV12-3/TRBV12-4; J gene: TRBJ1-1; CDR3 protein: CASSSVRTSTEAFF
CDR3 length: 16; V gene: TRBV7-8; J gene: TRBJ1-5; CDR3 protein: CASSLGGTGTNQPQHF
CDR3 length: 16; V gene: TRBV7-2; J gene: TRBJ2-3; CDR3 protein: CASSVSIGGGSDTQYF
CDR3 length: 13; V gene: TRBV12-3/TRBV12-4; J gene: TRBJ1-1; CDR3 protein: CASSTRGNTEAFF
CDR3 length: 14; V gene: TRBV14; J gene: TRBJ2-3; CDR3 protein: CASSRDTVGDTQYF
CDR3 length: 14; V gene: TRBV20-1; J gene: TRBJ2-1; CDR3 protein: CSARTPGVVHEQFF
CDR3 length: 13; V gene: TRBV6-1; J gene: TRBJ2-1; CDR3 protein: CASSAPSSGEQFF
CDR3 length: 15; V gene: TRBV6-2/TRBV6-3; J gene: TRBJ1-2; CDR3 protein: CASSAEGFRLYGYTF
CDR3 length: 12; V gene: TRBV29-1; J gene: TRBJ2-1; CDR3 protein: CSFRDVSYEQFF
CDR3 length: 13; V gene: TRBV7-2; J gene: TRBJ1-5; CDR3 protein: CASSSRGSQPQHF
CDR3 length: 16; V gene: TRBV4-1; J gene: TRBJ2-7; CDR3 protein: CASSQNPDNPYYEQYF
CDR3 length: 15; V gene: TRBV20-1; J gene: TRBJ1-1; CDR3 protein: CGAALGGRMNTEAFF
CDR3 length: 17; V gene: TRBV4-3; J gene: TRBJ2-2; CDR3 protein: CASSRNWAYQGPGELFF
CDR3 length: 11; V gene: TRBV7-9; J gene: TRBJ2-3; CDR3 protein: CASSSVDTQYF
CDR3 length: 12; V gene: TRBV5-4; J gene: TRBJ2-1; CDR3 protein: CASSADRGGQFF
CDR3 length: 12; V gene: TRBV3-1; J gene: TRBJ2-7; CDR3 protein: CASSQYTYEQNF
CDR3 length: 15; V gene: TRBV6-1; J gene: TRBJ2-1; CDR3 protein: CASSPGTSGGSRQFF
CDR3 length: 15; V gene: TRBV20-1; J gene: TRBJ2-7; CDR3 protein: CSARTGTGNSYEQYF
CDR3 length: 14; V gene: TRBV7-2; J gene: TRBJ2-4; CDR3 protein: CASSAGLAKNIQYF
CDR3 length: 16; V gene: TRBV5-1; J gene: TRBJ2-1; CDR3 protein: CASSSSGTSGVIEQFF
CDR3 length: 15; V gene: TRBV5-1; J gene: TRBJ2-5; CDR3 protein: CASSLGSGGGETQYF
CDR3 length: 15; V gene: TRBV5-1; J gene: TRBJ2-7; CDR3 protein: CASSWSQGLSYEQYF
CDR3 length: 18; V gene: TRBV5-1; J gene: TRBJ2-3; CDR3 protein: CASSNARGLAGKPDTQYF
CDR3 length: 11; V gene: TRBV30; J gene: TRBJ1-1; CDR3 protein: CAWRDRTEAFF
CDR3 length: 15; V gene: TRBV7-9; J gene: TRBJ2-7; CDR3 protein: CASSTAGAGTYEQYF
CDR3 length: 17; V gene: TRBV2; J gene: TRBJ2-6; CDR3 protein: CASRGGGFIAGANVLTF
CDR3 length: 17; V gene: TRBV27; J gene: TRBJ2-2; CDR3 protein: CASSLNPWRGNTGELFF
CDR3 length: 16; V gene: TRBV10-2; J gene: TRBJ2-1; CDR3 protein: CASSDSYGSFYNEQFF
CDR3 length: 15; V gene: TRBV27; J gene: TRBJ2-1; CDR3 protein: CASSPGLAGVSEQFF
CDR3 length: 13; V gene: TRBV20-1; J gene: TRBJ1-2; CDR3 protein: CSARRQVDYGYTF
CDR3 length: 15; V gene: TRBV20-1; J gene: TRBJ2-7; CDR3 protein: CSARDGRNKVYEQYF
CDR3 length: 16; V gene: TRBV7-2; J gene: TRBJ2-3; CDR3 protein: CASSPQAGGLADTQYF
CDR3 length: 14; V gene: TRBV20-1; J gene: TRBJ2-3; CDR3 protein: CSASTGGSTDTQYF
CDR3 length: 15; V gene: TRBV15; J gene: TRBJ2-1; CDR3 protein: CATSTRTSGGIEQFF